The 19 T cell receptor beta chains below were found in one sample sequenced in a study of T cell responses to AZD1222 COVID-19 vaccine. Clones were read by immunoSEQ multiplex PCR, and TCRdb kept only the in-frame ones, dropping some. Of some 180,000 clones detected, about nine tenths appear once; the ten largest clones hold approximately 1.9%. The sequencing used peripheral blood, collected 28 days after the second AZD1222 dose. These TCRs come from an adult who received the AZD1222 COVID-19 vaccine.

The rearrangement uses TRBV19 and TRBJ2-7; TRBD2 matches 9 bases. V lost 6 bases, J lost 4 bases, and 7 bases stayed unmatched. This CDR3 is built from 14 residues. Germline assignment: CDR1 LNHDA and CDR2 SQIVND (reference sequence). CDR3 DNA: TGTGCCAGTAGGCCAGCGGGAGGTGGGTACGAGCAGTACTTC. As protein: CASRPAGGGYEQYF.

The J gene is TRBJ2-3, the V gene TRBV6-2 or TRBV6-3, with 11 bases aligning to TRBD2. V gave up 2 bases and J gave up 4 bases; unmatched junction bases: 14. In germline, CDR1 is MNHEY, CDR2 SVGEGT. The CDR3 has 19 residues. CDR3 sequence: CASSYPSSGLAGIADTQYF. CDR3 bases: TGTGCCAGCAGTTACCCCTCCTCTGGACTAGCGGGCATCGCAGATACGCAGTATTTT.

The rearrangement joins TRBV12-3 or TRBV12-4 to TRBJ2-1; D is unclear. The CDR3 length is 12 residues. The germline V and J ends were trimmed by 5 bases and 8 bases, with 10 bases remaining between them. The CDR3 DNA sequence: TGTGCCAGCAGTAATCCGCACGATGAGCAGTTCTTC. Amino acids: CASSNPHDEQFF.

The V gene is TRBV7-9, the J gene TRBJ2-1; 9 nucleotides align to TRBD2. Germline CDR1 is SEHNR and CDR2 is FQNEAQ (reference sequence). V shed 6 bases and J 5 bases; nucleotides not matched to a gene: 8. This CDR3 has 15 residues. CDR3 sequence (DNA): TGTGCCAGCAGTTATAGCGGGGGCCCGAACAATGAGCAGTTCTTC. It codes for CASSYSGGPNNEQFF.

The genes are TRBV19 and TRBJ1-5, with TRBD1 as a possible D gene (5 bases). The germline CDR1 and CDR2 sequences are LNHDA and SQIVND (reference sequence). Trimming removed 5 bases at V and 2 bases at J, with 16 bases between. The CDR3 spans 16 residues. This CDR3 is CASSPLRGIGNQPQHF. CDR3 DNA: TGTGCCAGTAGTCCGCTGAGGGGCATCGGCAATCAGCCCCAGCATTTT.

As regards this clone: Germline is not matched at one junction end, which may reflect a read error. The CDR3 region is CASSFSLAFIF. CDR3 nucleotides: TGTGCCAGCAGTTTTTCACTAGCATTTATCTTC. This chain links TRBV28 with TRBJ2-7; weak D call: TRBD2 (6 bases). The CDR3 runs to 11 residues. Germline V CDR1 and CDR2: MDHEN, SYDVKM.

The chain uses TRBV28 and TRBJ1-2, with TRBD1 matching over 12 bases. V trimming: 3 bases; J trimming: 7 bases; junction bases outside the gene matches: 6. Germline CDR1 reads MDHEN; CDR2 reads SYDVKM. There are 15 residues in the CDR3. In nucleotides, the CDR3 is TGTGCCAGCAGTTTGGGGACAGGGGGCAGAAGTGGCTACACCTTC. Translated, it gives CASSLGTGGRSGYTF.

The chain links TRBV20-1 to TRBJ2-5; D is perhaps TRBD2 (5 bases). The CDR3 is 15 residues long. From germline, CDR1 is DFQATT and CDR2 SNEGSKA (reference sequence). V lost 3 bases to trimming and J lost 2 bases, with 16 bases between them. CDR3 DNA: TGCAGTGCTAGTAATTCCGGGATGGTGCAAGAGACCCAGTACTTC. It translates to CSASNSGMVQETQYF.

The chain has TRBV11-2 and TRBJ1-1, with 8 positions matching TRBD1. The CDR3 length is 16 residues. The V segment lost 6 bases and the J segment 0 bases; nucleotides outside the gene matches: 9. Germline CDR1 and CDR2: SGHAT and FQNNGV. This CDR3 reads CASRAPGTGLNTEAFF. CDR3 bases: TGTGCCAGCAGGGCGCCCGGGACAGGATTGAACACTGAAGCTTTCTTT. Full variable domain (missing parts from reference TRBV11-2 and TRBJ1-1): EAGVAQSPRYKIIEKRQSVAFWCNPISGHATLYWYQQILGQGPKLLIQFQNNGVVDDSQLPKDRFSAERLKGVDSTLKIQPAKLEDSAVYLCASRAPGTGLNTEAFFGQGTRLTVV.

This chain joins TRBV4-3 and TRBJ1-4; maybe TRBD1 (6 bases). The V end was cut by 0 bases, the J end by 7 bases, with 21 bases between. The CDR3 runs to 18 residues. Germline assignment: CDR1 LGHNA and CDR2 YSLEER. This CDR3 is CASSQDPTVGGAGEKLFF. The CDR3 DNA reads TGCGCCAGCAGCCAAGATCCAACTGTCGGGGGCGCGGGTGAAAAACTGTTTTTT.

Worth noting for this clone: Other DNA sequences within the sample encode an identical CDR3. The chain is built from TRBV7-2 and TRBJ1-1, with TRBD1 matching 10 bases. After removal of 3 bases from V and 5 bases from J, the junction contained 3 bases not matched to a gene. In germline, CDR1 is SGHTA, CDR2 FQGNSA. The CDR3 runs to 14 residues. The CDR3 spells CASSLGQGWTEAFF. CDR3 bases: TGTGCCAGCAGCTTGGGACAGGGGTGGACTGAAGCTTTCTTT.

The rearrangement links TRBV9 to TRBJ1-6; maybe TRBD1 (6 bases). Germline V gene data show CDR1 as SGDLS and CDR2 as YYNGEE. This CDR3 comprises 16 residues. The germline V and J ends were trimmed by 3 bases and 7 bases, with 17 bases remaining between them. CDR3 nucleotides: TGTGCCAGCAGCGCAACAATACAGGGCAGGAATTCACCCCTCCACTTT. Its translation: CASSATIQGRNSPLHF.

The rearrangement uses TRBV6-5 and TRBJ2-7; a possible D gene is TRBD1 (6 bases). CDR1 and CDR2 (germline): MNHEY, SVGAGI. V was cut by 8 bases and J by 1 base, with 9 bases left in between. The CDR3 loop spans 12 amino acids. As DNA, the CDR3 is TGTGCCAGCGAGGGGGTATCCTACGAGCAGTACTTC. This codes for CASEGVSYEQYF.

The chain links TRBV12-5 to TRBJ2-7, with 7 bases matching TRBD1. CDR1 is LGHNT, CDR2 FRNRAP, per germline. The CDR3 contains 14 residues. After removal of 0 bases from V and 4 bases from J, the junction contained 3 bases not matched to a gene. The CDR3 sequence is CASGLVQGWYEQYF. The DNA of the CDR3 is TGTGCTAGTGGTTTGGTACAGGGGTGGTACGAGCAGTACTTC.

The chain recombines TRBV27 with TRBJ2-1; D remains ambiguous. The CDR3 runs 11 residues. V lost 5 bases and J 2 bases, leaving 1 base between the germline ends. Germline lookup yields CDR1 MNHEY and CDR2 SMNVEV (reference sequence). CDR3 nucleotide sequence: TGTGCCAGCAGTGCCTACAATGAGCAGTTCTTC. The encoded protein is CASSAYNEQFF.

This chain links TRBV6-5 with TRBJ2-4, with D tentatively TRBD2 (7 bases). The germline V gene encodes CDR1 MNHEY and CDR2 SVGAGI. This CDR3 region has 15 residues. V shed 6 bases and J shed 8 bases, with 20 bases lying between them. In DNA, the CDR3 is TGTGCCAGCAGACCTGAAGGGGGGGCCATAGACATTCAGTACTTC. Encoded protein: CASRPEGGAIDIQYF.

The sample holds one count of this clone. This chain links TRBV19 with TRBJ1-5; D gene ambiguous. This CDR3 region has 16 residues. Trimming cost V 3 bases and J 0 bases, with 12 bases left between them. Germline values: CDR1 LNHDA, CDR2 SQIVND (reference sequence). The CDR3 nucleotides are TGTGCCAGTAGTATCCGTGGGCAGAGTAGCAATCAGCCCCAGCATTTT. This gives the protein CASSIRGQSSNQPQHF.

The chain couples TRBV28 to TRBJ1-2; D ambiguous. The germline V gene encodes CDR1 MDHEN and CDR2 SYDVKM. Trimming cost V 10 bases and J 4 bases, with 19 bases left between them. The CDR3 has 14 residues. Here the CDR3 reads CAIPTAGQPYGYTF. DNA of the CDR3: TGTGCCATCCCGACCGCGGGCCAGCCCTATGGCTACACCTTC.

CDR3 sequence: CASKKKRTSWETQYF. The CDR3 nucleotides read TGCGCCAGCAAAAAGAAAAGGACTAGCTGGGAGACCCAGTACTTC. V gene TRBV10-1 combines with J gene TRBJ2-5, with 8 bases aligning to TRBD2. In germline, CDR1 is WNHNN, CDR2 SYGVQD (reference sequence). After removal of 7 bases from V and 5 bases from J, the junction contained 12 bases not matched to a gene. This CDR3 is 15 amino acids long.